These T cell receptor beta chains were read from a single sample in a study of cytomegalovirus exposure and HLA in healthy donors. Measured with immunoSEQ multiplex PCR; TCRdb has only the in-frame clones, and not every one. The data show 100,000 to 150,000 clones, about 91% seen once. Sequenced material: PBMCs. The receptors originated from a young woman in good health and CMV-seronegative. Both conserved end residues are part of each CDR3. A D gene is named only where the DNA matches it firmly. Clone size is not always given. Where it is, it says once, few, many or a class for expanded clones.

NA	TRBV5-1	TRBJ1-1	once	TGCGCCAGCAGCCAACAGATGAACACTGAAGCTTTCTTT	CASSQQMNTEAFF
TRBD1	TRBV27	TRBJ1-5	NA	TGTGCCAGCAGGGACAGGGATCAGCCCCAGCATTTT	CASRDRDQPQHF
NA	TRBV5-4	TRBJ1-3	NA	TGTGCCAGCAGCTTGCGTGGACAGAATCTTGGTGACACCATATATTTT	CASSLRGQNLGDTIYF
NA	TRBV9	TRBJ2-6	NA	TGTGCCAGCAGCAAATACCCCACGTTCGGTAATCGTGGGGCCAACGTCCTGACTTTC	CASSKYPTFGNRGANVLTF
NA	TRBV5-1	TRBJ1-2	NA	TGCGCCAGCAGCTTGGCCTTCGTCAGGGGTAACTATGGCTACACCTTC	CASSLAFVRGNYGYTF
TRBD1	TRBV7-8	TRBJ1-5	NA	TGTGCCAGCAGCTTAGTTAGGACAGGGGGCGCCCAGCCCCAGCATTTT	CASSLVRTGGAQPQHF
NA	TRBV5-6	TRBJ2-1	NA	TGTGCCAGCAGCTTGGCCCGGGGGGAGCAGTTCTTC	CASSLARGEQFF
NA	TRBV15	TRBJ2-5	NA	TGTGCCACCTCTAGGGGTATTGAAGAGACCCAGTACTTC	CATSRGIEETQYF
NA	TRBV6-4	TRBJ2-7	NA	TGTGCCAGCAGTGTCGAGACAAACTACGAGCAGTACTTC	CASSVETNYEQYF
NA	TRBV6-6	TRBJ1-2	NA	TGTGCCAGCACCCTGGGACATTTGGGAGTAAACTATGGCTACACCTTC	CASTLGHLGVNYGYTF
NA	TRBV5-5	TRBJ1-1	NA	TGTGCCAGCAGCGTACGGGACACTCAACGAGAGGCTTTCTTT	CASSVRDTQREAFF
TRBD1	TRBV15	TRBJ1-2	NA	TGTGCCACCAGCAGAGGAGGACAAGGGACAGGGGACTCTGGCTACACCTTC	CATSRGGQGTGDSGYTF
NA	TRBV9	TRBJ2-5	NA	TGTGCCAGCAGCGTAGGAGAGGTTCGGGAGACCCAGTACTTC	CASSVGEVRETQYF
NA	TRBV1	TRBJ2-1	NA	TGCACCAGCAGCCAAGTAGGACTAGCGGGTAAGCTACTTAAGTCCGGTGAGCAGTTCTTC	CTSSQVGLAGKLLKSGEQFF
NA	TRBV6-5	TRBJ2-7	NA	TGTGCCAGCAGTTACGACCCCGGGACAACTTACGAGCAGTACTTC	CASSYDPGTTYEQYF
NA	TRBV6-5	TRBJ1-2	once	TGTGCCAGCAGACAAGAACAGGTTGGCAACTATGGCTACACCTTC	CASRQEQVGNYGYTF
NA	TRBV19	TRBJ2-5	NA	TGTGCCAGTAGTATGGAGGGCCGAGAGACCCAGTACTTC	CASSMEGRETQYF